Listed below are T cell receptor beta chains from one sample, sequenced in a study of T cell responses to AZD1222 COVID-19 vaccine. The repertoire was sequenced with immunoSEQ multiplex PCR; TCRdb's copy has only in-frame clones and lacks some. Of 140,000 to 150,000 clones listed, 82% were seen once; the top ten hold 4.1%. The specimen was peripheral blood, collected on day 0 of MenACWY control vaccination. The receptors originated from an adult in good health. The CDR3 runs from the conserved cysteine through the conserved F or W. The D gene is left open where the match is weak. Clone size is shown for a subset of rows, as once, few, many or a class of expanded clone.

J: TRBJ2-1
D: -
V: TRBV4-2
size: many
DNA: TGTGCCAGCAGGGCCCTTCCACAGGGACGGTTCAATGAGCAGTTCTTC
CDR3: CASRALPQGRFNEQFF

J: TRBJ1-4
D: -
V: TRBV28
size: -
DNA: TGTGCCAGCAGTTTGCAGAGTTTGGATGAAAAACTGTTTTTT
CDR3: CASSLQSLDEKLFF

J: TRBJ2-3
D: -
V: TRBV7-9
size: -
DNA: TGTGCCAGCAGCCTCGACTGGGGAAGCACAGATACGCAGTATTTT
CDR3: CASSLDWGSTDTQYF

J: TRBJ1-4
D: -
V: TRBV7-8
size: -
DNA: TGTGCCAGCAGCGGGACGGAAACTAATGAAAAACTGTTTTTT
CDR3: CASSGTETNEKLFF

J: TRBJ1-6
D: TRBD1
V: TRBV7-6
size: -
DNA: TGTGCCAGCAGCCTTAGGGACAGGGCCCCCAATTCACCCCTCCACTTT
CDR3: CASSLRDRAPNSPLHF

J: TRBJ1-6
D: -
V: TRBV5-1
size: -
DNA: TGCGCCAGCAGATCGCAGGGTAGCTCCTATAATTCACCCCTCCACTTT
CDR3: CASRSQGSSYNSPLHF

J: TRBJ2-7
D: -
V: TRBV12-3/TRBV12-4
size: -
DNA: TGTGCCAGCAGTCCACGACAAGGGGGCGAGCAGTACTTC
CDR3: CASSPRQGGEQYF

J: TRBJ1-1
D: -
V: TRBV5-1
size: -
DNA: TGCGCCAGCAGCCCCTGGGGACATTCGAACACTGAAGCTTTCTTT
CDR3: CASSPWGHSNTEAFF

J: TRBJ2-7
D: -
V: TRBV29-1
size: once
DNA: TGCAGCGTTCCCGGGACGGACCTATACGAGCAGTACTTC
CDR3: CSVPGTDLYEQYF

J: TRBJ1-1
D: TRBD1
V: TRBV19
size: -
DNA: TGTGCCAGTAGTAATTGGGACAGAGGCGCTGAAGCTTTCTTT
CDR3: CASSNWDRGAEAFF

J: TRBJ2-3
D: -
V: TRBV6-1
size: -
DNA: TGTGCCAGCAGTGGAACCGGGACAACACTGGGGGTAGATACGCAGTATTTT
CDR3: CASSGTGTTLGVDTQYF

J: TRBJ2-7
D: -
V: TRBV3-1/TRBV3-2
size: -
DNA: TGTGCCAGCAGCCCCTCCTACGAGCAGTACTTC
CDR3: CASSPSYEQYF

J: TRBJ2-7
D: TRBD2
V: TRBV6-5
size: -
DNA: TGTGCCAGCTTGACCCACTCTAGCGGGCTCTACGAGCAGTACTTC
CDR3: CASLTHSSGLYEQYF

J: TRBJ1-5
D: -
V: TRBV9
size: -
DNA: TGTGCCAGCAGCGTAGGCCCGGACCCTACGGACCGCAATCAGCCCCAGCATTTT
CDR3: CASSVGPDPTDRNQPQHF

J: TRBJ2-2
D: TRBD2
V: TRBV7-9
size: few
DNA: TGTGCCAGCAGCCAACAACTAGCGGGTGTCACCGGGGAGCTGTTTTTT
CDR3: CASSQQLAGVTGELFF

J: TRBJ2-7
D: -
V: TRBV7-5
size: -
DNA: TGTGTCAGATTTACCGGGACTGATCTAGCGGACCTGTACTTC
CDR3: CVRFTGTDLADLYF

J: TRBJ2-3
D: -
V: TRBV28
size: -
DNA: TGTGCCAGCGGGCCGGTTACGCAGTATTTT
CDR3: CASGPVTQYF

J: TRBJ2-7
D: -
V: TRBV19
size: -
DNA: TGTGCCAGTAGTATACAGGCTTACTCCTACGAGCAGTACTTC
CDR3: CASSIQAYSYEQYF

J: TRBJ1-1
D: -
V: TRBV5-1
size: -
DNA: TGCGCCAGCAGCTTGGCAGGGGACAAAGCTTTCTTT
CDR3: CASSLAGDKAFF

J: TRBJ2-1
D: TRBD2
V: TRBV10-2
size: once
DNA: TGCGCCAGCAAGAGAGAAAGCGGGGGGAGGGAGCAGTTCTTC
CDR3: CASKRESGGREQFF

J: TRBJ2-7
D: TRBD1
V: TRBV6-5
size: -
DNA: TGTGCCAGCAGTTCCCCGGGACAGGGAAGCTACGAGCAGTACTTC
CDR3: CASSSPGQGSYEQYF

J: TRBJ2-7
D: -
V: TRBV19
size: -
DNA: TGTGCCAGTAGTACCGGGACCTACGAGCAGTACTTC
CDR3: CASSTGTYEQYF

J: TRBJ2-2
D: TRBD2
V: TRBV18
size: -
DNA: TGTGCCAGCTCACCCAGCGGGGGGCCCAACACCGGGGAGCTGTTTTTT
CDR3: CASSPSGGPNTGELFF

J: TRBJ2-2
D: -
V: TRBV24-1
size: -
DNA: TGTGCCACCAGTGCTGGGGGGTCGAACACCGGGGAGCTGTTTTTT
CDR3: CATSAGGSNTGELFF

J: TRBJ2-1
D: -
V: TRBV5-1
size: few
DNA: TGCGCCAGCAGCGCCCTCGGTGAGCAGTTCTTC
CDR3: CASSALGEQFF

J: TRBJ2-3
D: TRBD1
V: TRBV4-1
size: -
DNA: TGCGCCAGCAGCCCTTACAGGGGAGATACGCAGTATTTT
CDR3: CASSPYRGDTQYF

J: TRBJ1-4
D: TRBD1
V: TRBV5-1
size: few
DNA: TGCGCCAGCAGCTTGGCCGGGACAGGCCTGTTCGAAAAACTGTTTTTT
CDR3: CASSLAGTGLFEKLFF

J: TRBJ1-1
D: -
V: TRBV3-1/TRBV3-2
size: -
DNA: TGTGCCAGCAGCCGGCTTTCAGGGTACGCTGAAGCTTTCTTT
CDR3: CASSRLSGYAEAFF

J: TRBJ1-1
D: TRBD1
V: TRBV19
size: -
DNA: TGTGCCAGTAGTGAATGGACAGGGTTAGGCACTGAAGCTTTCTTT
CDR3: CASSEWTGLGTEAFF

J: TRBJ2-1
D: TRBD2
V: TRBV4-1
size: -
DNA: TGCGCCAGCAGCCAACTAGCGGGGGTAGGGTATGAGCAGTTCTTC
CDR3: CASSQLAGVGYEQFF

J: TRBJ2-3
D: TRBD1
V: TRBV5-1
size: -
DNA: TGCGCCAGCAGCAGGGGACAGGGATGGACAGATACGCAGTATTTT
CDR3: CASSRGQGWTDTQYF

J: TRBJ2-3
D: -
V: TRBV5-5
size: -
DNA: TGTGCCAGCAGCTTTCGAGGGCCTAGCACAGATACGCAGTATTTT
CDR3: CASSFRGPSTDTQYF

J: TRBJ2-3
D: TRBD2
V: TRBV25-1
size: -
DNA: TGTGCCAGCAGTGATAGCGGGGGAATCACAGATACGCAGTATTTT
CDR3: CASSDSGGITDTQYF

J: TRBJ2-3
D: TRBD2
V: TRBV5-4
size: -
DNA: TGTGCCAGCAGCTTTGCTAGCGGGGCAACAGATACGCAGTATTTT
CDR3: CASSFASGATDTQYF

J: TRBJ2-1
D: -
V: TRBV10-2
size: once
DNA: TGCGCCAGCAAACGGTGGACAAGTGAGGAGGGTGAGCAGTTCTTC
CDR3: CASKRWTSEEGEQFF

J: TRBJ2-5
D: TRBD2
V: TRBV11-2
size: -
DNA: TGTGCCAGCAGAAGGGGCGCGGGGGGGAAGGGAGAGACCCAGTACTTC
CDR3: CASRRGAGGKGETQYF

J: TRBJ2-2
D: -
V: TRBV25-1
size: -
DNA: TGTGCCAGCAGTGACCGACTGAAGAACACCGGGGAGCTGTTTTTT
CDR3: CASSDRLKNTGELFF

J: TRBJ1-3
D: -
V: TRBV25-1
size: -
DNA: TGTGCCAGCTCAAACAGAGCTGGAAACACCATATATTTT
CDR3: CASSNRAGNTIYF

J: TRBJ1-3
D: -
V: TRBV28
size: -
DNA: TGTGCCAGCAGTGCAGGGTCTGGAAACACCATATATTTT
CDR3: CASSAGSGNTIYF

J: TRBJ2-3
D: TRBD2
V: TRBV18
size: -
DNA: TGTGCCAGCTCACAGGGAGGGACTCAAGATACGCAGTATTTT
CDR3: CASSQGGTQDTQYF

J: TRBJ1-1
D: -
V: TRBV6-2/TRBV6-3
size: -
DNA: TGTGCCAGCAGTTTGACACCCTCGGCCACTGAAGCTTTCTTT
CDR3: CASSLTPSATEAFF

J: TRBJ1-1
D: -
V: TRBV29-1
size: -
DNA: TGCAGCGCCCTACAGCTAATGAACACTGAAGCTTTCTTT
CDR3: CSALQLMNTEAFF

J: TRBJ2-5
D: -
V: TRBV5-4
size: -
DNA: TGTGCCAGCAGCTCAGGGGAGGAGACCCAGTACTTC
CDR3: CASSSGEETQYF

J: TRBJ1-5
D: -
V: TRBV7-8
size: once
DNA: TGTGCCAGCAGCTTGGGGCCCCATCAGCCCCAGCATTTT
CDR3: CASSLGPHQPQHF

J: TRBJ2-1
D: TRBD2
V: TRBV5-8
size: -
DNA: TGTGCCAGCAGCTTTGCCGGGGGGTCGGGGAGCTCCTACAATGAGCAGTTCTTC
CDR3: CASSFAGGSGSSYNEQFF

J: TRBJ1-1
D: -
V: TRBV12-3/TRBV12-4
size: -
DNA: TGTGCCAGCAGTCAAGCGGACAGTGAAGCTTTCTTT
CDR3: CASSQADSEAFF

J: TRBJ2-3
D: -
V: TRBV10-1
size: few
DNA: TGCGCCAGCAGTGCGTACCTCGGAGGCACGCAGTATTTT
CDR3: CASSAYLGGTQYF